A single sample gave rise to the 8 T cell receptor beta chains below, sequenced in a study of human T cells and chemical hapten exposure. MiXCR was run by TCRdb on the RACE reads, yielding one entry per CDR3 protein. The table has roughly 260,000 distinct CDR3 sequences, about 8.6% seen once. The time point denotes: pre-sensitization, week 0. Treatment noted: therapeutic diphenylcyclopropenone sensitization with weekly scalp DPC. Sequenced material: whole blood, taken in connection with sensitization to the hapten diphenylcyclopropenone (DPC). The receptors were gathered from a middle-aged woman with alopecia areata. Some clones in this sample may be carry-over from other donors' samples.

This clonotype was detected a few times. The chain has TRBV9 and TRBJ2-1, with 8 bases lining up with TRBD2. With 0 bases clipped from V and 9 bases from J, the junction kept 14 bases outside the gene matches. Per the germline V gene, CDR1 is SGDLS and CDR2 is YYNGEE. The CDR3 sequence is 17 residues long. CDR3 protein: CASSVVGSGTLRGEQFF. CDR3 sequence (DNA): TGTGCCAGCAGCGTAGTTGGTAGCGGGACCCTGCGGGGTGAGCAGTTCTTC.

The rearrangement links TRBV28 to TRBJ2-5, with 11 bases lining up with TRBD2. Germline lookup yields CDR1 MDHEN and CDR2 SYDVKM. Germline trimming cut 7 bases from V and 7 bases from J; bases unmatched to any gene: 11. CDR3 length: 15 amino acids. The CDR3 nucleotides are TGTGCCAGCAACCCTTCACTAGCGGGAGTGGTGACCCAGTACTTC. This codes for CASNPSLAGVVTQYF.

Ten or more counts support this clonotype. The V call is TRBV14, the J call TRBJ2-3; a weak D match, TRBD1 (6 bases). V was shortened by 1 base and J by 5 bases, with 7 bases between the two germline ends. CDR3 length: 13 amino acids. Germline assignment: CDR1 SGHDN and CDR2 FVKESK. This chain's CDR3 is CASSQVQGDTQYF. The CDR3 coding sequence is TGTGCCAGCAGCCAAGTACAGGGAGATACGCAGTATTTT.

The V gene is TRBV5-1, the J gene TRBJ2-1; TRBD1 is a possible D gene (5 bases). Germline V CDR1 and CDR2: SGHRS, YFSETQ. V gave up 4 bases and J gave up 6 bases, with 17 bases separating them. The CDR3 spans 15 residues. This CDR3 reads CASSRAPPGFNEQFF. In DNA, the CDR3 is TGCGCCAGCAGCAGGGCCCCCCCAGGGTTCAATGAGCAGTTCTTC. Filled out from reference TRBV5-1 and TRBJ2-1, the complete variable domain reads KAGVTQTPRYLIKTRGQQVTLSCSPISGHRSVSWYQQTPGQGLQFLFEYFSETQRNKGNFPGRFSGRQFSNSRSEMNVSTLELGDSALYLCASSRAPPGFNEQFFGPGTRLTVL.

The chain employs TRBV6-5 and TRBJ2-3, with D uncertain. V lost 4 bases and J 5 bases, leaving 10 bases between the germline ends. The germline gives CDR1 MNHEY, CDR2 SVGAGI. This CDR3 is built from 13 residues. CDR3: CASSSPGGDTQYF. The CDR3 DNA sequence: TGTGCCAGCAGTTCCCCCGGCGGAGATACGCAGTATTTT.

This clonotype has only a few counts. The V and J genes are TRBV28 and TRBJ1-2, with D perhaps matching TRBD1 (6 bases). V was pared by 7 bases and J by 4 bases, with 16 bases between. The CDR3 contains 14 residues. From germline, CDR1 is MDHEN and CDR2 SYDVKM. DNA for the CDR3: TGTGCCAGCACCTCGACAGGCCCGGTCTATGGCTACACCTTC. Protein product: CASTSTGPVYGYTF.

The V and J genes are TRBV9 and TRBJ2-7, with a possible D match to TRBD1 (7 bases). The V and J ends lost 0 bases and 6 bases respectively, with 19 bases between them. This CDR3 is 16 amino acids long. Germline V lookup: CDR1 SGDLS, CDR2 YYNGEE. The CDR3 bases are TGTGCCAGCAGCGTAGCCCCGCTAAGACAGGGAGGCGAGCAGTACTTC. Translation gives CASSVAPLRQGGEQYF.

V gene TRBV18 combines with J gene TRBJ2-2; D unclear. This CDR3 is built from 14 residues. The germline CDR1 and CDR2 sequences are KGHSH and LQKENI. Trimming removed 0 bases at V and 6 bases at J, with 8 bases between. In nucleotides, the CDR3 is TGTGCCAGCTCACCACCGACCCAGGCCGGGGAGCTGTTTTTT. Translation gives CASSPPTQAGELFF.